The 10 T cell receptor beta chains in this list originate from one sample, sequenced in a study of PD-1 blockade in classical Hodgkin lymphoma. Produced via immunoSEQ multiplex PCR; TCRdb's table is partial and in-frame only. The sample consists of some 110,000 clones, roughly 87% of them appearing once. Stated time point: cycle 4 day 1 (C4D1), after five to seven weeks of nivolumab. Each and every patient relapsed after autologous stem cell transplantation, and patients got differing brentuximab vedotin exposure. The material was peripheral blood mononuclear cells (PBMCs), obtained before the fourth cycle of nivolumab. Receptor source: a human donor with classical Hodgkin lymphoma.

This chain joins TRBV11-2 and TRBJ2-2; no definite D call. From germline, CDR1 is SGHAT and CDR2 FQNNGV. There are 11 residues in the CDR3. V shed 1 base and J shed 9 bases, with 3 bases lying between them. This CDR3 is CASSLARELFF. CDR3 DNA: TGTGCCAGCAGCTTAGCGAGGGAGCTGTTTTTT.

The V and J genes are TRBV18 and TRBJ1-4, with 7 positions matching TRBD1. The CDR3 consists of 16 residues. V dropped 6 bases and J dropped 0; count of bases not matched to a gene: 7. In germline, CDR1 is KGHSH, CDR2 LQKENI. This chain's CDR3 is CASSMGQIATNEKLFF. In nucleotides, the CDR3 is TGTGCCAGCTCTATGGGACAGATTGCAACTAATGAAAAACTGTTTTTT.

The chain has TRBV6-1 and TRBJ2-3; tentatively, D is TRBD2 (5 bases). Trimming took off 3 bases at V and 0 bases at J, with 10 bases between the two ends. The CDR3 is made up of 15 amino acids. Germline CDR1 reads MNHNS; CDR2 reads SASEGT. The DNA for the CDR3 is TGTGCCAGCAGTGAGAGCGGAACTAGCACAGATACGCAGTATTTT. Amino acids: CASSESGTSTDTQYF.

This clone was seen a few times. V gene TRBV4-1 combines with J gene TRBJ1-2; D uncertain. Trimming removed 4 bases from V and 2 bases from J, with 14 bases in between. The CDR3 has 15 residues. Per the germline V gene, CDR1 is MGHRA and CDR2 is YSYEKL. DNA of the CDR3: TGCGCCAGCAGCCTTACCGGCAGCACAAACTATGGCTACACCTTC. Its protein product is CASSLTGSTNYGYTF.

For the CDR3, the DNA is TGTGCCAGCTCACGCATACTAGCGGCTACCTACAATGAGCAGTTCTTC. It translates to CASSRILAATYNEQFF. The rearrangement links TRBV18 to TRBJ2-1; TRBD2 aligns across 8 bases. The V and J ends lost 4 bases and 2 bases, in that order; junction bases with no gene match: 7. The CDR3 spans 16 residues. Germline V CDR1 and CDR2: KGHSH, LQKENI.

The chain recombines TRBV5-6 with TRBJ1-5; TRBD1 agrees at 7 bases. This CDR3 spans 15 amino acids. Trimming cost V 4 bases and J 8 bases; bases outside gene matches: 12. Germline V gene sequence: CDR1 SGHDT, CDR2 YYEEEE. The CDR3 is CASSLGGYRGEPQHF. In nucleotides, the CDR3 is TGTGCCAGCAGCCTCGGGGGATACAGGGGAGAGCCCCAGCATTTT.

The chain uses TRBV27 and TRBJ1-1; no clear D. The germline V and J ends were trimmed by 3 bases and 2 bases, with 10 bases remaining between them. This CDR3 is 14 amino acids long. The germline gives CDR1 MNHEY, CDR2 SMNVEV (reference sequence). CDR3 in DNA: TGTGCCAGCAGTTTCGGTTACGGCAACACTGAAGCTTTCTTT. Translating gives CASSFGYGNTEAFF.

V is TRBV10-3 and J is TRBJ1-1; TRBD1 matches at 9 bases. The V and J ends lost 9 bases and 1 base, in that order; junction bases with no gene match: 6. Germline V lookup: CDR1 ENHRY, CDR2 SYGVKD. CDR3 length: 14 amino acids. CDR3 coding DNA: TGTGCCATTGGGACAGGGTATACGAACACTGAAGCTTTCTTT. It is translated as CAIGTGYTNTEAFF.

V gene TRBV9 combines with J gene TRBJ2-4, with D perhaps matching TRBD2 (6 bases). The germline V gene encodes CDR1 SGDLS and CDR2 YYNGEE. The CDR3 length is 17 residues. V was shortened by 4 bases and J by 1 base, with 18 bases between the two germline ends. The CDR3: CASSPRGTSGAKNIQYF. The CDR3 DNA follows: TGTGCCAGCAGCCCCCGCGGGACTTCCGGGGCCAAAAACATTCAGTACTTC.

The chain links TRBV6-4 to TRBJ2-6; D tentatively fits TRBD1 or TRBD2 (6 bases each). V gave up 2 bases and J gave up 0 bases, with 14 bases separating them. This CDR3 is built from 18 residues. Germline CDR1 is MRHNA and CDR2 is SNTAGT. The chain's CDR3 is CASSDVGGGSSGANVLTF. Written as DNA, the CDR3 is TGTGCCAGCAGTGACGTAGGGGGAGGAAGCTCTGGGGCCAACGTCCTGACTTTC.